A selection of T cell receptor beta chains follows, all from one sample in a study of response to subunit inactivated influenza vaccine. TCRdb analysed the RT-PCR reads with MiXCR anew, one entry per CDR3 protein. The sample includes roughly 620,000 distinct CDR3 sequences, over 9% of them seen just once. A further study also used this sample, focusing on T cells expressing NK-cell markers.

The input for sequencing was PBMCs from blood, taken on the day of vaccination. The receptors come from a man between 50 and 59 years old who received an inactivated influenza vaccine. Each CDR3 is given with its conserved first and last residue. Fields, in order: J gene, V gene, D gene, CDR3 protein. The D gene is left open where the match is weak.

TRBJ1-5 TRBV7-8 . CASSRIWGNQPQHF
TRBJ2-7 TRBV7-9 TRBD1 CASSHPGQSYIEQYF
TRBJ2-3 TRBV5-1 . CASSTSPGRDTQYF
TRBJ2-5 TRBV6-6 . CASSPKGETQYF
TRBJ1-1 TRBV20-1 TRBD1 CSARDADRVRTEAFF
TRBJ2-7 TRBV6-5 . CASSYLPGRDYEQYF
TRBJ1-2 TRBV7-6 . CASSPTGLYGYTF
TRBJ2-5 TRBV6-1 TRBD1 CASSPSTGGIGGVGETQYF
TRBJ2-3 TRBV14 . CASSLSEDTQYF
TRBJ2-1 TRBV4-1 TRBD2 CASSLGLAKSSYNEQFF
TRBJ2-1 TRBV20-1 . CSARAGGSYNEQFF
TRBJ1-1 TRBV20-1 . CSALHALGTEAFF
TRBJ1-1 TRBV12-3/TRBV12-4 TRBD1 CASTPDRGRTEAFF
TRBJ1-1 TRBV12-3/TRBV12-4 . CASSWAGGMNTEAFF
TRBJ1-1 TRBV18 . CASSLQSRQLNTEAFF
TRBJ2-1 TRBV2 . CASTKTGNEQFF
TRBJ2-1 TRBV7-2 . CASSLRGGYNEQFF